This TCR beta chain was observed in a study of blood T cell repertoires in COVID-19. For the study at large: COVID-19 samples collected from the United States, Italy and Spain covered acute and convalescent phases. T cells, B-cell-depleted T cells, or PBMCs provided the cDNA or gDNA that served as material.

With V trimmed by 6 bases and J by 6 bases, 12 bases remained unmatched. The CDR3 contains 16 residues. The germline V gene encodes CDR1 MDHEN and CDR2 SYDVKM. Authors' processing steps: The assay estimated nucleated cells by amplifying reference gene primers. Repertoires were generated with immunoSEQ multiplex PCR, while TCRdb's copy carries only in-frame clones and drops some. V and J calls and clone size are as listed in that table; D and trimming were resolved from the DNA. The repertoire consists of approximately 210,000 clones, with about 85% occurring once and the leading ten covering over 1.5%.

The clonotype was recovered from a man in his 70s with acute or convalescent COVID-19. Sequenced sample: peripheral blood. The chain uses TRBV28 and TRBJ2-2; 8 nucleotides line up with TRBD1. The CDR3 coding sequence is TGTGCCAGCAGGGACAGGGATGTTGGGCGATCCGGGGAGCTGTTTTTT. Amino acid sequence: CASRDRDVGRSGELFF.